Listed below are T cell receptor beta chains from one sample, sequenced in a study of blood T cell repertoires in COVID-19. Assay used: immunoSEQ multiplex PCR; TCRdb lists only in-frame clones, some missing. This sample has fewer than 500,000 clones, with 70% to 90% found just once. Specimen: peripheral blood. Source of these receptors: a man younger than 35 with COVID-19, enrolled during active disease. The CDR3 runs from the conserved cysteine through the conserved F or W. D genes are given only for firm matches. Some rows mark clone size as missing; the rest say once, few, many or name a class of expanded clone.

j_call: TRBJ1-1; v_call: TRBV12-5; d_call: NA; clone_size: NA; cdr3_nt: TGTGCTAGTGTCTGGCGGGACGTGGGCACTGAAGCTTTCTTT; cdr3_aa: CASVWRDVGTEAFF
j_call: TRBJ2-7; v_call: TRBV4-1; d_call: NA; clone_size: NA; cdr3_nt: TGCGCCAGCAGCCAAGGCAGATCAGGGCACGAGCAGTACTTC; cdr3_aa: CASSQGRSGHEQYF
j_call: TRBJ2-5; v_call: TRBV5-1; d_call: NA; clone_size: NA; cdr3_nt: TGCGCCAGCAGCTTGTCAGGGGAAAAAGAGACCCAGTACTTC; cdr3_aa: CASSLSGEKETQYF
j_call: TRBJ1-2; v_call: TRBV13; d_call: NA; clone_size: NA; cdr3_nt: TGTGCCAGCAGCTTAGGGACAGGTGGCTTCTATGGCTACACCTTC; cdr3_aa: CASSLGTGGFYGYTF
j_call: TRBJ2-3; v_call: TRBV12-5; d_call: NA; clone_size: NA; cdr3_nt: TGTGCAACGACGGGTATAGGCACAGATACGCAGTATTTT; cdr3_aa: CATTGIGTDTQYF
j_call: TRBJ2-5; v_call: TRBV18; d_call: TRBD1; clone_size: NA; cdr3_nt: TGTGCCAGCTCACCTCGTGTAGACAGGGGGCAAGAGACCCAGTACTTC; cdr3_aa: CASSPRVDRGQETQYF
j_call: TRBJ1-2; v_call: TRBV3-1/TRBV3-2; d_call: NA; clone_size: NA; cdr3_nt: TGTGCCAGCAGACCGGGACAAGCTAACTATGGCTACACCTTC; cdr3_aa: CASRPGQANYGYTF
j_call: TRBJ2-2; v_call: TRBV9; d_call: TRBD2; clone_size: NA; cdr3_nt: TGTGCCAGCAGCGACCCAAGTGATAGCGGGAAGAACACCGGGGAGCTGTTTTTT; cdr3_aa: CASSDPSDSGKNTGELFF
j_call: TRBJ1-1; v_call: TRBV6-5; d_call: NA; clone_size: NA; cdr3_nt: TGTGCCAGCAAGAACGGGCAGGGGAACACTGAAGCTTTCTTT; cdr3_aa: CASKNGQGNTEAFF
j_call: TRBJ2-7; v_call: TRBV5-4; d_call: TRBD2; clone_size: once; cdr3_nt: TGTGCCAGCAGCAGGGCACTAGCGGGAGGATCCTACGAGCAGTACTTC; cdr3_aa: CASSRALAGGSYEQYF
j_call: TRBJ2-7; v_call: TRBV2; d_call: TRBD2; clone_size: NA; cdr3_nt: TGTGCCAGTAGCGGGGGCTATCTCCTAGCCTACGAGCAGTACTTC; cdr3_aa: CASSGGYLLAYEQYF
j_call: TRBJ1-4; v_call: TRBV11-2; d_call: NA; clone_size: NA; cdr3_nt: TGTGCCAGCAGCTTCGACAGGCGTAATGAAAAACTGTTTTTT; cdr3_aa: CASSFDRRNEKLFF
j_call: TRBJ2-1; v_call: TRBV19; d_call: NA; clone_size: NA; cdr3_nt: TGTGCCAGTAGTATTAACGGACTTAAAAAAAATGAGCAGTTCTTC; cdr3_aa: CASSINGLKKNEQFF
j_call: TRBJ1-5; v_call: TRBV2; d_call: NA; clone_size: NA; cdr3_nt: TGTGCCAGCAATAGAGGAGGGGATCAGCCCCAGCATTTT; cdr3_aa: CASNRGGDQPQHF
j_call: TRBJ2-7; v_call: TRBV6-1; d_call: NA; clone_size: NA; cdr3_nt: TGTGCCAGCAGTGAATATCCAGGCGGGGCGTACGAGCAGTACTTC; cdr3_aa: CASSEYPGGAYEQYF
j_call: TRBJ2-3; v_call: TRBV5-4; d_call: TRBD1; clone_size: NA; cdr3_nt: TGTGCCAGCAGCTTCAGACAGGGGGCATCAGATACGCAGTATTTT; cdr3_aa: CASSFRQGASDTQYF
j_call: TRBJ2-2; v_call: TRBV9; d_call: TRBD2; clone_size: once; cdr3_nt: TGTGCCAGCAGCGCGGTAGCGGGAGCCACCGGGGAGCTGTTTTTT; cdr3_aa: CASSAVAGATGELFF